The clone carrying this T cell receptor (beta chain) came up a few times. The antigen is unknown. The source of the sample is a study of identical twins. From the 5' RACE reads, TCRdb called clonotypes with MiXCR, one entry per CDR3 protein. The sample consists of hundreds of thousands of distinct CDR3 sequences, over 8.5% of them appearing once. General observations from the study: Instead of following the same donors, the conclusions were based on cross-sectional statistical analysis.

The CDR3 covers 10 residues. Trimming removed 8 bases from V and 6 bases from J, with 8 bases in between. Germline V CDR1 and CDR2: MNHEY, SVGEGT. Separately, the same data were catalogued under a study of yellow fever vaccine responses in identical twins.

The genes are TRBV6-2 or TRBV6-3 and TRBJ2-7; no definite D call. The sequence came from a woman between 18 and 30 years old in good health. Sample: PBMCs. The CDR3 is CASLAGEQYF. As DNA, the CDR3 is TGTGCCAGCTTGGCAGGCGAGCAGTACTTC.